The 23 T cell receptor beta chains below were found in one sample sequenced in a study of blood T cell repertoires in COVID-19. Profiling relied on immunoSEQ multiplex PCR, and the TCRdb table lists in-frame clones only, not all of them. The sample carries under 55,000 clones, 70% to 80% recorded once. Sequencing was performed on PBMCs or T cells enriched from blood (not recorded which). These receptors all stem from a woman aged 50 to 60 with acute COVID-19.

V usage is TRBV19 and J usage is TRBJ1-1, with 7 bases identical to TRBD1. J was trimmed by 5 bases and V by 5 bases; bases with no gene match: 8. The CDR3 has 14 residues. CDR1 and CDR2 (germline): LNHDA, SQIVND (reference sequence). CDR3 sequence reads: CASSWRGRGTEAFF. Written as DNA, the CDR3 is TGTGCCAGTAGTTGGAGGGGGCGAGGGACTGAAGCTTTCTTT.

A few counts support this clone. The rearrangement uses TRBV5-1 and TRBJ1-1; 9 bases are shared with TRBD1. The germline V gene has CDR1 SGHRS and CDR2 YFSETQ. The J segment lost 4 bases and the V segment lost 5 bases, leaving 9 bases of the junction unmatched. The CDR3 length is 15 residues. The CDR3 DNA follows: TGCGCCAGCAGAAACAGGGGGCTAGGGTCCACTGAAGCTTTCTTT. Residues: CASRNRGLGSTEAFF.

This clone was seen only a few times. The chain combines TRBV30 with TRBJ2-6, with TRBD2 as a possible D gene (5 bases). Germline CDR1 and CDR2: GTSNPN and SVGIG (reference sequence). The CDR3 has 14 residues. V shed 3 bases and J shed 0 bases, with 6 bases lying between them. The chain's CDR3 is CAWRGSSGANVLTF. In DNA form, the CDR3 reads TGTGCCTGGAGGGGGAGCTCTGGGGCCAACGTCCTGACTTTC.

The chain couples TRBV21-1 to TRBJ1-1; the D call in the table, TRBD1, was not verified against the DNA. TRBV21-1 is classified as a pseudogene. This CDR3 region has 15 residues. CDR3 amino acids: CASSADRGPPTEAFF. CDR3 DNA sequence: TGTGCCAGCAGCGCTGACAGGGGGCCCCCCACTGAAGCTTTCTTT.

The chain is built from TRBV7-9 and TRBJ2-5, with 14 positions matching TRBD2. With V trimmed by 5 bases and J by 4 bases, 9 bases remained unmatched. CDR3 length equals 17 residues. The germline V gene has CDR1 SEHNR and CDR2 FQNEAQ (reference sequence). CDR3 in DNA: TGTGCCAGCAGCCCTACTGGACTAGCGGGGGGCGGAGAGACCCAGTACTTC. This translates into CASSPTGLAGGGETQYF.

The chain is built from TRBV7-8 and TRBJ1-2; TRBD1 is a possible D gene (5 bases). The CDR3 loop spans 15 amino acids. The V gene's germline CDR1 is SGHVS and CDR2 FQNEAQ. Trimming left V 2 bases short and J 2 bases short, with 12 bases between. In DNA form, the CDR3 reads TGTGCCAGCAGCTTAAGGGGCTTCCAGAACTATGGCTACACCTTC. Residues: CASSLRGFQNYGYTF.

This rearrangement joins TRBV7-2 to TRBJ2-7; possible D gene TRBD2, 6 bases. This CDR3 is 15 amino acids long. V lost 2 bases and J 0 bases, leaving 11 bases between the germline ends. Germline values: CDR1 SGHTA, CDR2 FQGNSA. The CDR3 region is CASSLFAGSSYEQYF. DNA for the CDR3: TGTGCCAGCAGCTTATTTGCGGGGAGCTCCTACGAGCAGTACTTC.

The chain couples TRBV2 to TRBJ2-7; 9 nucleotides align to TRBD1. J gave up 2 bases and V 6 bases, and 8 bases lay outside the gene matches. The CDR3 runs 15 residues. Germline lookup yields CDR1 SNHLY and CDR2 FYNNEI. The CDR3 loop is CASRSPGTGPYEQYF. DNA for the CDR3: TGTGCCAGCAGAAGTCCCGGGACAGGGCCCTACGAGCAGTACTTC.

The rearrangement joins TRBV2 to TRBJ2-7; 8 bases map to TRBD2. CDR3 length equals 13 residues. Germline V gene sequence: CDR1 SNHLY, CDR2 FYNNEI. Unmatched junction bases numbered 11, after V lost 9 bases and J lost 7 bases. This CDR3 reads CARSLSGGYEQYF. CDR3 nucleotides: TGTGCCAGATCTCTCAGCGGGGGTTATGAGCAGTACTTC. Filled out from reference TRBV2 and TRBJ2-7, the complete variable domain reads EPEVTQTPSHQVTQMGQEVILRCVPISNHLYFYWYRQILGQKVEFLVSFYNNEISEKSEIFDDQFSVERPDGSNFTLKIRSTKLEDSAMYFCARSLSGGYEQYFGPGTRLTVT.

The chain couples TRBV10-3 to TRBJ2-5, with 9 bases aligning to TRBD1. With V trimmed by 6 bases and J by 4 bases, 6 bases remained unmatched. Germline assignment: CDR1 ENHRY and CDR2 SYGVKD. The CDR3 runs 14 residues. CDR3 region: CAIRDGQGTETQYF. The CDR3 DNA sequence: TGTGCCATCAGGGATGGACAGGGGACAGAGACCCAGTACTTC.

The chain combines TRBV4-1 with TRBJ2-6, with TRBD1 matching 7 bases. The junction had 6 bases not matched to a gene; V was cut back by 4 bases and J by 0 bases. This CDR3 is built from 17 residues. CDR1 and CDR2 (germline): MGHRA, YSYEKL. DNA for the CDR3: TGCGCCAGCAGCCGGGGACAGTGGAGCTCTGGGGCCAACGTCCTGACTTTC. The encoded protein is CASSRGQWSSGANVLTF.

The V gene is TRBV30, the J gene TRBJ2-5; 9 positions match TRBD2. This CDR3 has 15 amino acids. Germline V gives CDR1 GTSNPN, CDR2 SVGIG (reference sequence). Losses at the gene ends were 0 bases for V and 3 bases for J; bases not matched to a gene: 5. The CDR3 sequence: CAWSVLAGAKETQYF. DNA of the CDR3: TGTGCCTGGAGTGTATTAGCGGGGGCCAAAGAGACCCAGTACTTC.

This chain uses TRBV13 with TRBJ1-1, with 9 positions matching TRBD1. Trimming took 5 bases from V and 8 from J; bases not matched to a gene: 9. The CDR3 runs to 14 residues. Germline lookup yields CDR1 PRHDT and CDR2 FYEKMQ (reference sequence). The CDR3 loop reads CASSPGQGRLEAFF. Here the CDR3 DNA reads TGTGCCAGCAGCCCCGGACAGGGGAGATTGGAAGCTTTCTTT.

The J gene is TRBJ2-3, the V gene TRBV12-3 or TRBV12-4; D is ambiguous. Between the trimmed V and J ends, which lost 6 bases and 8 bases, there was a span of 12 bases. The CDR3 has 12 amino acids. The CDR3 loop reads CASRLLETTQYF. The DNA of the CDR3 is TGTGCCAGCAGACTCCTAGAGACTACGCAGTATTTT.

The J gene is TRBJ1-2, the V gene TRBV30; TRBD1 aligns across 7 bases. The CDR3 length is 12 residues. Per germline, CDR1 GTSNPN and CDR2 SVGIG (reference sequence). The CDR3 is CAVERDSYGYTF. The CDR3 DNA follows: TGTGCTGTTGAGAGGGACAGCTATGGCTACACCTTC.

The CDR3 DNA reads TGTGCCAGCAGTTACGATCAGGGGGCACTCGGGGAGCTGTTTTTT. This translates into CASSYDQGALGELFF. The chain has TRBV6-5 and TRBJ2-2, with TRBD1 matching 8 bases. Looked up from germline, CDR1 is MNHEY and CDR2 is SVGAGI. V lost 2 bases to trimming and J lost 7 bases; unmatched junction nucleotides: 6. This CDR3 has 15 amino acids.

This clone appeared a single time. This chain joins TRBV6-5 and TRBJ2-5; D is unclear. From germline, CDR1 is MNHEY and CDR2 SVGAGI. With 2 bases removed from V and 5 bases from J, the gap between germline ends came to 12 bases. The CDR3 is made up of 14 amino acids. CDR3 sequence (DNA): TGTGCCAGCAGTTACGGGCAGACACGCGAGACCCAGTACTTC. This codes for CASSYGQTRETQYF.

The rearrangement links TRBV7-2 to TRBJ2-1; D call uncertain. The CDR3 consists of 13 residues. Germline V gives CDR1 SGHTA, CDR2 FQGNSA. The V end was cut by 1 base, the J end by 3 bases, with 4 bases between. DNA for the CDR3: TGTGCCAGCAGCTTAGGACACTACAATGAGCAGTTCTTC. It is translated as CASSLGHYNEQFF.

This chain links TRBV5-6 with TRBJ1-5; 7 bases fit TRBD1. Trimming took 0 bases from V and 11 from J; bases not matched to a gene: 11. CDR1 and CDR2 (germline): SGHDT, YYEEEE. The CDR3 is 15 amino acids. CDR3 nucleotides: TGTGCCAGCAGCTTGGGGCCGGGACAGCCATGGGCCCAGCATTTT. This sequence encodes CASSLGPGQPWAQHF.

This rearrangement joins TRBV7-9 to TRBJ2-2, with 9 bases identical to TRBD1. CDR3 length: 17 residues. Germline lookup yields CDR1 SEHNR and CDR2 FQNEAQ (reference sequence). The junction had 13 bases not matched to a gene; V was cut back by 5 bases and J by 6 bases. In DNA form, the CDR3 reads TGTGCCAGCAGCCGGCGAAGACAGGGGGATTCAGCCGGGGAGCTGTTTTTT. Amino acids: CASSRRRQGDSAGELFF.

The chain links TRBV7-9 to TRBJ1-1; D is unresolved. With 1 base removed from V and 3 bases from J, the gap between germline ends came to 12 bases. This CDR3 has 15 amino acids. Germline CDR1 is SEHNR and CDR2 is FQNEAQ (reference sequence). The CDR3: CASSLGGGWDTEAFF. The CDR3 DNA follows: TGTGCCAGCAGCTTAGGGGGAGGGTGGGACACTGAAGCTTTCTTT.

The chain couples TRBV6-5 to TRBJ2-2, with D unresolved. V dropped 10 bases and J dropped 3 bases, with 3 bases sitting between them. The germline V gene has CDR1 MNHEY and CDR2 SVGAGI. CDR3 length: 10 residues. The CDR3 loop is CATDTGELFF. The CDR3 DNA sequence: TGTGCCACCGACACCGGGGAGCTGTTTTTT.

The CDR3 protein is CASSLDRGLYNEQFF. CDR3 sequence (DNA): TGTGCCAGCAGCTTAGACAGGGGACTATACAATGAGCAGTTCTTC. The genes are TRBV11-2 and TRBJ2-1; D may be TRBD2 (7 bases). The germline CDR1 and CDR2 sequences are SGHAT and FQNNGV. Trimming removed 0 bases at V and 4 bases at J, with 10 bases between. The CDR3 sequence is 15 residues long.